This TCR beta chain is from a study of T cells after yellow fever vaccination. Germline V gene lookup returns CDR1 SGHTA and CDR2 FQGNSA. The CDR3 spans 15 residues. V was pared by 3 bases and J by 4 bases, with 4 bases of the junction left unmatched. Each CDR3 protein gets one entry after TCRdb re-called the 5' RACE reads with MiXCR. The table has a few hundred thousand distinct CDR3 sequences, 5.2% seen once; the top ten hold 2.5% to 4%. This clonotype came up a few times. What it binds is unknown. Whole-study findings and limits: One caveat is that FACS-sorted repertoires could contain abundant clonotypes contaminating from the bulk population. Re-detected after boosting: most primary clones, approximately 97% of CD4 and about 85% of CD8.

This sample comprised CD4+ T cells sorted from PBMCs, obtained on the day of the yellow fever booster vaccination. This TCR was recovered from a man between 18 and 29 years old who received the YFV17D yellow fever vaccine. The chain uses TRBV7-2 and TRBJ2-2; TRBD2 matches 8 bases. The CDR3 bases are TGTGCCAGCAGCTTCAGCGGGGGCGGCACCGGGGAGCTGTTTTTT. This gives the protein CASSFSGGGTGELFF.